Following are 15 T cell receptor beta chains from one sample sequenced in a study of CXCR3-negative and CXCR3-positive naive CD8 T cells. cDNA libraries for TRB were generated by 5' RACE incorporating UMI labels. TCRdb reprocessed the 5' RACE reads, with one entry per CDR3 protein and no DNA. In total, the table holds under 85,000 distinct CDR3 sequences. Sequenced: naive CXCR3- CD8+ T cells from blood. Specified subset: CD45RO-CCR7+CD27+CD95- naive CD8+ T cells lacking CXCR3 (TNR3-). These receptors came from a human donor in good health. Some clones in this sample may be carry-over from other donors' samples.

V and J are TRBV7-2 and TRBJ1-5; TCRdb lists TRBD1, though no DNA is available to test this call. This CDR3 contains 15 residues. Looked up from germline, CDR1 is SGHTA and CDR2 is FQGNSA. The CDR3 loop reads CASSSRTGANQPQHF.

The chain employs TRBV12-3 or TRBV12-4 and TRBJ2-1. The CDR3 totals 13 residues. The chain's CDR3 is CASSFWGYNEQFF.

The rearrangement uses TRBV7-9 and TRBJ2-6. Per germline, CDR1 SEHNR and CDR2 FQNEAQ (reference sequence). The CDR3 is made up of 14 amino acids. The CDR3 loop is CASSSHSGANVLTF.

The V and J genes are TRBV5-1 and TRBJ2-3; TCRdb picks TRBD2, but there is no DNA to check that call. CDR3 length: 16 amino acids. Looked up from germline, CDR1 is SGHRS and CDR2 is YFSETQ. The CDR3 sequence: CASSPRTSGGADTQYF. Full variable domain (outside the CDR3, taken from reference TRBV5-1 and TRBJ2-3): KAGVTQTPRYLIKTRGQQVTLSCSPISGHRSVSWYQQTPGQGLQFLFEYFSETQRNKGNFPGRFSGRQFSNSRSEMNVSTLELGDSALYLCASSPRTSGGADTQYFGPGTRLTVL.

V and J are TRBV4-1 and TRBJ2-7; TCRdb lists TRBD2, though no DNA is available to test this call. The germline V gene encodes CDR1 MGHRA and CDR2 YSYEKL. The CDR3 contains 14 residues. The CDR3 spells CASSQAAQGPEQYF.

The genes are TRBV7-9 and TRBJ2-7; without DNA, the TCRdb call of TRBD2 cannot be checked. CDR3 size: 12 residues. Per the germline V gene, CDR1 is SEHNR and CDR2 is FQNEAQ (reference sequence). This chain's CDR3 is CASSEGTREQYF.

This sequence joins TRBV7-7 and TRBJ2-1; the TCRdb call, TRBD1, lacks DNA for checking. Germline V gene lookup returns CDR1 SSHAT and CDR2 FNYEAQ (reference sequence). The CDR3 is 16 amino acids. The CDR3 is CASSLAGQSPYNEQFF. The variable domain in full, with the rest retrieved from reference TRBV7-7 and TRBJ2-1, is GAGVSQSPRYKVTKRGQDVTLRCDPISSHATLYWYQQALGQGPEFLTYFNYEAQPDKSGLPSDRFSAERPEGSISTLTIQRTEQRDSAMYRCASSLAGQSPYNEQFFGPGTRLTVL.

The chain joins TRBV29-1 to TRBJ2-3. Germline V gives CDR1 SQVTM, CDR2 ANQGSEA. This CDR3 is built from 12 residues. CDR3 region: CSVDPQPDTQYF.

The chain joins TRBV9 to TRBJ2-1. Germline CDR1 is SGDLS and CDR2 is YYNGEE. This CDR3 region has 15 residues. This CDR3 reads CASSPDGKSYNEQFF.

The V and J genes are TRBV28 and TRBJ2-1; without DNA, the TCRdb call of TRBD1 cannot be checked. The germline V gene has CDR1 MDHEN and CDR2 SYDVKM. CDR3 length: 14 amino acids. The CDR3 reads CASSNRGIYNEQFF.

The chain is built from TRBV4-1 and TRBJ1-1. Looked up from germline, CDR1 is MGHRA and CDR2 is YSYEKL. This CDR3 has 13 amino acids. The CDR3: CASSQGQNTEAFF.

The chain has TRBV7-9 and TRBJ2-7; TCRdb calls TRBD2, which cannot be checked without DNA. Germline CDR1 SEHNR, CDR2 FQNEAQ (reference sequence). CDR3 size: 15 residues. The CDR3 loop reads CASSLTSGGAHEQYF.

The rearrangement joins TRBV11-2 to TRBJ2-7; the TCRdb D gene call, TRBD1, has no DNA to confirm it. Germline CDR1 and CDR2: SGHAT and FQNNGV. The CDR3 totals 13 residues. This chain's CDR3 is CASSSGQGGEQYF.

V usage is TRBV29-1 and J usage is TRBJ2-1; TCRdb calls TRBD2, which cannot be checked without DNA. The CDR3 has 16 amino acids. CDR1 and CDR2 (germline): SQVTM, ANQGSEA. The CDR3 loop reads CSVEDWTSGRYNEQFF.

This chain uses TRBV29-1 with TRBJ2-1; TCRdb lists TRBD1, though no DNA is available to test this call. Germline CDR1 is SQVTM and CDR2 is ANQGSEA. There are 14 residues in the CDR3. The CDR3: CSVEGRWGADEQFF.